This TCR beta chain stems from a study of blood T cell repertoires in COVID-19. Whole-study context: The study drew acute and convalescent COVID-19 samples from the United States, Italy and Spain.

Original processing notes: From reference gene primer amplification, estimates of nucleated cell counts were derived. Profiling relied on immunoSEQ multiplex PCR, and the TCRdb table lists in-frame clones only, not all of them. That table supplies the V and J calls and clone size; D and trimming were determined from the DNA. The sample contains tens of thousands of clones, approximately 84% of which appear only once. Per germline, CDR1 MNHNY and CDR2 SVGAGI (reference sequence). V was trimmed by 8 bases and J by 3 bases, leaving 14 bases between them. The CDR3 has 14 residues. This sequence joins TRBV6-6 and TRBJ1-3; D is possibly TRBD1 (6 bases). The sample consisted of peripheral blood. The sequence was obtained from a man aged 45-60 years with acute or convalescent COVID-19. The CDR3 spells CASGRGQFGNTIYF. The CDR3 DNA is TGTGCCAGCGGAAGAGGACAGTTTGGAAACACCATATATTTT.